A single T cell receptor (beta chain) is shown here with its context. Mismatch with germline at one junction end may stem from a read error. This specimen belongs to a study of blood T cell repertoires in COVID-19. Across the whole study: Whether acute or convalescent, the COVID-19 samples came from the United States, Italy and Spain. Sources were T cells, B-cell-depleted T cells, or PBMCs; the material itself was cDNA or gDNA.

Produced via immunoSEQ multiplex PCR; TCRdb's table is partial and in-frame only. The repertoire includes about 250,000 clones, 87% of them detected once, and 2% to 3% sits in the top ten. Germline CDR1 is SSHAT and CDR2 is FNYEAQ (reference sequence). The CDR3 covers 13 residues. Source material: PBMCs or T cells enriched from blood (not recorded which). This chain joins TRBV7-7 and TRBJ2-3; 8 bases are a match to TRBD1. The receptor comes from a woman in her 30s with acute COVID-19. The DNA of the CDR3 is TGTGCTAGCAGCTTGGACAGGGCCGATACGCAGTATTTT. Its translation: CASSLDRADTQYF.